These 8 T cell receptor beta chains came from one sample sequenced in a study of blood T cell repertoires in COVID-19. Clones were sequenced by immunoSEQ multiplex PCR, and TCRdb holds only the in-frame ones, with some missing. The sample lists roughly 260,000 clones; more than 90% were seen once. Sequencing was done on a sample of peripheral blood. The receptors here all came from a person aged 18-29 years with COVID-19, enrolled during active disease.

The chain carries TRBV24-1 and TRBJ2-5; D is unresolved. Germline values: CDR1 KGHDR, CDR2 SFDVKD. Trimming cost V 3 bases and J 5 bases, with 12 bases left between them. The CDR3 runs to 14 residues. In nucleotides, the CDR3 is TGTGCCACCAGTGATGTTGGCCACGGGGAGACCCAGTACTTC. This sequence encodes CATSDVGHGETQYF.

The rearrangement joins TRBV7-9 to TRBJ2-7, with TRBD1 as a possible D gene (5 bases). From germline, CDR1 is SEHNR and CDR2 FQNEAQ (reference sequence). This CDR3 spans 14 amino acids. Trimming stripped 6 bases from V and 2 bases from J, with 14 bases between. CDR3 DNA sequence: TGTGCCAGCAGTCTGGGGCAGGCCCCCTACGAGCAGTACTTC. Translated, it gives CASSLGQAPYEQYF.

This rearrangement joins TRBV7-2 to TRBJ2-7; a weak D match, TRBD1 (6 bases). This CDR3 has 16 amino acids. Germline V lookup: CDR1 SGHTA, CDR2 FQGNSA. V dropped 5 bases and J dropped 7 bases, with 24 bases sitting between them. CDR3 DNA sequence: TGTGCCAGCAGCCCTCTGGGTGGGACAAAATCTACGGAGCAGTACTTC. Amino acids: CASSPLGGTKSTEQYF.

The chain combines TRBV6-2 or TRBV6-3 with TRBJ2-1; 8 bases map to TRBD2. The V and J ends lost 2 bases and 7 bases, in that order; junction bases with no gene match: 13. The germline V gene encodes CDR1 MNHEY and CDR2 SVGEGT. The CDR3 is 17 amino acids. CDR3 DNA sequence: TGTGCCAGCAGTTACCTCCAACGGGAGGGCCAGGGGAATGAGCAGTTCTTC. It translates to CASSYLQREGQGNEQFF.

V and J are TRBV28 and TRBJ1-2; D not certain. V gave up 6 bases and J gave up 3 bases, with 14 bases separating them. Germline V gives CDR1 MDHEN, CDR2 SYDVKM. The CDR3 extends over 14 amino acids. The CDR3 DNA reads TGTGCCAGCAGCCCCCCAGTGTTGGACTATGGCTACACCTTC. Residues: CASSPPVLDYGYTF.

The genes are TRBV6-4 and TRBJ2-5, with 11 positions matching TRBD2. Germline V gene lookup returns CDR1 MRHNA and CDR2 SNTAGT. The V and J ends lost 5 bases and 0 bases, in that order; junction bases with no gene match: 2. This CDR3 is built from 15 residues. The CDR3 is CASSPGLADQETQYF. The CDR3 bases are TGTGCCAGCAGTCCGGGACTAGCGGACCAAGAGACCCAGTACTTC.

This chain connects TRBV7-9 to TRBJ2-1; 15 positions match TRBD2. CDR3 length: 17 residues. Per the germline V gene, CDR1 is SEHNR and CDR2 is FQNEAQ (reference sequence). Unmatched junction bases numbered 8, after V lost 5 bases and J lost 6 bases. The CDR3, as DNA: TGTGCCAGCAGCGAGGGACTAGCGGGAGGAATGGCCAATGAGCAGTTCTTC. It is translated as CASSEGLAGGMANEQFF. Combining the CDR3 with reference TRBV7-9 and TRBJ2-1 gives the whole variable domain DTGVSQNPRHKITKRGQNVTFRCDPISEHNRLYWYRQTLGQGPEFLTYFQNEAQLEKSRLLSDRFSAERPKGSFSTLEIQRTEQGDSAMYLCASSEGLAGGMANEQFFGPGTRLTVL.

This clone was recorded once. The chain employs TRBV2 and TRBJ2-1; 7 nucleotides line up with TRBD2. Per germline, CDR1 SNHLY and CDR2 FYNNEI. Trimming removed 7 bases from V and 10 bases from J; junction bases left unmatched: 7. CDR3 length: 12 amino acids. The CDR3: CASNMREGEQFF. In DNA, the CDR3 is TGTGCCAGCAACATGAGGGAGGGCGAGCAGTTCTTC.